This TCR beta chain was retrieved from a study of control samples from healthy donors and cancer patients. Assay: immunoSEQ multiplex PCR; the TCRdb copy retains only in-frame clones and omits some. The sample contains roughly 400,000 clones, roughly 90% of which appear only once. This CDR3 is built from 15 residues. V was shortened by 0 bases and J by 5 bases, with 15 bases between the two germline ends. Germline V gives CDR1 SGHRS, CDR2 YFSETQ. The chain carries TRBV5-1 and TRBJ2-7; perhaps TRBD2 as D (5 bases). The TCR was taken from a man aged 35 to 55 with head and neck cancer. Material: PBMCs. The CDR3 DNA is TGCGCCAGCAGCTTGGATGTGGGAGTTCGCAACGAGCAGTACTTC. Its protein product is CASSLDVGVRNEQYF.